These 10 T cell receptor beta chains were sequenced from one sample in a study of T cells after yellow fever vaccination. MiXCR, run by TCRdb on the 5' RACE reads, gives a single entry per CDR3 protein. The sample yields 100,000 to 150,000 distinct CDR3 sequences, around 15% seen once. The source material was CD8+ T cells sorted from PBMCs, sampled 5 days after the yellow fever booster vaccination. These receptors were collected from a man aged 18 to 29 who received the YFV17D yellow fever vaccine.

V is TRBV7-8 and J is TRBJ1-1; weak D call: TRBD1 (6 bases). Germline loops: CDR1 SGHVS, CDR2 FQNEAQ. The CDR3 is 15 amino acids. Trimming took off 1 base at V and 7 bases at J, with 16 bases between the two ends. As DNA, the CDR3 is TGTGCCAGCAGCTTAGTACAGGGTAGAGGGGTTGAAGCTTTCTTT. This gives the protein CASSLVQGRGVEAFF.

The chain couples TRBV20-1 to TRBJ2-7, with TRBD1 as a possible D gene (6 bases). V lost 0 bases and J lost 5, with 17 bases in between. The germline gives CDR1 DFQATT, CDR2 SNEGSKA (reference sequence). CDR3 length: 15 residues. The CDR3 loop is CSARDAGQRTHEQYF. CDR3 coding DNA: TGCAGTGCTAGAGATGCAGGACAGAGGACCCACGAGCAGTACTTC.

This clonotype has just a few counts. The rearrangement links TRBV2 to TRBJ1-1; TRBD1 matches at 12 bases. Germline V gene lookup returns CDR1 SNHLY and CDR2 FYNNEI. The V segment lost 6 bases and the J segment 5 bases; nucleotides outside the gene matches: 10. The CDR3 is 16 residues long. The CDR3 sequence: CASSETGTGGETEAFF. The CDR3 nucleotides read TGTGCCAGCAGCGAGACTGGGACAGGGGGCGAAACTGAAGCTTTCTTT. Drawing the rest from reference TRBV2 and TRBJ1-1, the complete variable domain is EPEVTQTPSHQVTQMGQEVILRCVPISNHLYFYWYRQILGQKVEFLVSFYNNEISEKSEIFDDQFSVERPDGSNFTLKIRSTKLEDSAMYFCASSETGTGGETEAFFGQGTRLTVV.

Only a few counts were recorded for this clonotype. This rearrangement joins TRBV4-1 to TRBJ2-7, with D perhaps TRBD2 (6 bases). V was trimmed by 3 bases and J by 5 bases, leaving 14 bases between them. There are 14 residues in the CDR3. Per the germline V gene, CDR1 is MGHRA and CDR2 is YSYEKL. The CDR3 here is CASSQGVREDEQYF. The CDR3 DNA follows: TGCGCCAGCAGCCAGGGAGTCAGGGAGGACGAGCAGTACTTC.

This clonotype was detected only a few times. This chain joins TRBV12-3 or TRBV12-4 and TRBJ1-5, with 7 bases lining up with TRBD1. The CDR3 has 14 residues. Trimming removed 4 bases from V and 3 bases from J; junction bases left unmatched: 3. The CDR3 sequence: CASSSTGANQPQHF. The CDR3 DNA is TGTGCCAGCAGTTCCACAGGGGCCAATCAGCCCCAGCATTTT.

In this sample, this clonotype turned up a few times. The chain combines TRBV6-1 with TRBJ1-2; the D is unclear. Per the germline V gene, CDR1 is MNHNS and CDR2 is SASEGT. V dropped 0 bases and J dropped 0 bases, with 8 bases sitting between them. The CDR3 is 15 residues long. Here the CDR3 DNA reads TGTGCCAGCAGTGAAGCAACCTTCCCTAACTATGGCTACACCTTC. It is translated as CASSEATFPNYGYTF.

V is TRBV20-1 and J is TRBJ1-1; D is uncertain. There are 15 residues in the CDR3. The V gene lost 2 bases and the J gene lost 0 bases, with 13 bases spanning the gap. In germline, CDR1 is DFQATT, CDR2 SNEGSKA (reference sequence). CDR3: CSARLLQTLNTEAFF. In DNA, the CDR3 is TGCAGTGCTAGACTTCTCCAAACCTTGAACACTGAAGCTTTCTTT.

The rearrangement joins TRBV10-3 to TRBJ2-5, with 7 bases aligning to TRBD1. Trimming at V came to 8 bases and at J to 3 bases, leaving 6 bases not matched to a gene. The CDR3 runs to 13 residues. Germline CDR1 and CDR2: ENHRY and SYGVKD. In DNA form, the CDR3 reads TGTGCCATCCGAGGACAGGTTGAAGAGACCCAGTACTTC. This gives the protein CAIRGQVEETQYF.

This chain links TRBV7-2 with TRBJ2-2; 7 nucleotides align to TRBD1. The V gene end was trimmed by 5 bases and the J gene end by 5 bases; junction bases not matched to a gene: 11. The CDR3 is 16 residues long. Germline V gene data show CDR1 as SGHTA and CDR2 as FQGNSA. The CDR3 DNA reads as TGTGCCAGCAGCCGTCACGACAGGGAATTAACCGGGGAGCTGTTTTTT. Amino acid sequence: CASSRHDRELTGELFF.

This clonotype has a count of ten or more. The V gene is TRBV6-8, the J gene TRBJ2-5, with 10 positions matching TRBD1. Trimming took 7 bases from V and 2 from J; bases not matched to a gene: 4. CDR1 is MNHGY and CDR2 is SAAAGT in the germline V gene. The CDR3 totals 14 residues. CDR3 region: CASTGQGDQETQYF. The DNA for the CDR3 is TGTGCCAGCACCGGACAGGGGGATCAAGAGACCCAGTACTTC.